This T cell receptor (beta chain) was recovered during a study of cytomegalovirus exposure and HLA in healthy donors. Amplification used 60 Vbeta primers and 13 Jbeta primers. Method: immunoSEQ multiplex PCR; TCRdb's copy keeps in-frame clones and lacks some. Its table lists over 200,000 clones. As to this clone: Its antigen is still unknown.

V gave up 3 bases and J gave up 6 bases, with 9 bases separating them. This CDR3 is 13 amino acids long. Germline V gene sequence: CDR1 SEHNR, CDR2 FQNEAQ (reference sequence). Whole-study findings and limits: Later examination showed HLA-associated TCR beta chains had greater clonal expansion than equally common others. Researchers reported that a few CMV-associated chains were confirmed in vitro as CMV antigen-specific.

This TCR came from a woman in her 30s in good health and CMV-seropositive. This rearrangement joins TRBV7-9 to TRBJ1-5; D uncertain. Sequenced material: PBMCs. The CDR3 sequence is CASSFYESQPQHF. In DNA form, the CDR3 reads TGTGCCAGCAGCTTTTATGAGAGTCAGCCCCAGCATTTT. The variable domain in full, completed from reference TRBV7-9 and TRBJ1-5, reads DTGVSQNPRHKITKRGQNVTFRCDPISEHNRLYWYRQTLGQGPEFLTYFQNEAQLEKSRLLSDRFSAERPKGSFSTLEIQRTEQGDSAMYLCASSFYESQPQHFGDGTRLSIL.